These T cell receptor beta chains were read from a single sample in a study of shared clonotypes between healthy human individuals. Profiled with immunoSEQ multiplex PCR; TCRdb holds only in-frame clones, not every one. The sample shows about 2 million clones, less than 95% of them seen only once. The sample was naive CD8+ T cells sorted from blood. These TCRs come from a man aged 18 to 30 in good health. The CDR3 runs from the conserved cysteine through the conserved F or W. The order of the fields is V gene, J gene, CDR3 length, CDR3 protein.

TRBV7-6,TRBJ2-7,15,CASSPRTGEAYEQYF
TRBV9,TRBJ1-1,16,CASSALGQEENTEAFF
TRBV6-6,TRBJ2-7,13,CASTNQNRVEQYF
TRBV5-8,TRBJ1-6,15,CASSLAGTGGSPLHF
TRBV27,TRBJ2-1,17,CASSLGLAGASNNEQFF
TRBV11-2,TRBJ2-1,14,CASSLEGYHNEQFF
TRBV7-2,TRBJ2-7,14,CASSPRDRSYEQYF
TRBV5-1,TRBJ2-7,14,CASSLFQGEYEQYF
TRBV2,TRBJ2-7,11,CATSGSYEQYF
TRBV7-9,TRBJ2-7,16,CASSLGLLEVSYEQYF
TRBV19,TRBJ2-1,14,CASSVTGFYNEQFF
TRBV11-2,TRBJ2-7,13,CASSPGVPYEQYF
TRBV18,TRBJ2-7,19,CASSPRGEGYELNPYEQYF
TRBV7-9,TRBJ1-1,14,CASSFQTGVSEAFF
TRBV7-9,TRBJ2-7,13,CASSFGQGYEQYF
TRBV4-1,TRBJ2-4,12,CASSPPGLNQYF
TRBV7-3,TRBJ2-1,15,CASSLGGQGATEQFF
TRBV5-1,TRBJ2-1,15,CASSLLDLGHNEQFF
TRBV6-5,TRBJ2-7,16,CASSYSASGAHYEQYF
TRBV5-1,TRBJ1-1,15,CASSPTYGESHEAFF
TRBV14,TRBJ1-2,13,CASSLQGNYGYTF
TRBV6-1,TRBJ2-7,13,CASSEQGVYEQYF
TRBV28,TRBJ2-7,13,CASRYLGGGEQYF
TRBV25-1,TRBJ1-4,14,CASSESLGVAKLFF
TRBV28,TRBJ1-4,16,CASSLDLDRGHEKLFF
TRBV28,TRBJ2-7,16,CASSSVTSGWTYEQYF
TRBV5-1,TRBJ1-4,15,CASSLVGDRVEKLFF
TRBV2,TRBJ2-7,16,CASSTPGLEVDDEQYF
TRBV9,TRBJ2-1,17,CASSVNVGSGSLHEQFF
TRBV19,TRBJ1-5,15,CASSTGHLSNQPQHF
TRBV7-9,TRBJ2-3,18,CASSLGLAETLGTDTQYF
TRBV18,TRBJ2-7,14,CASSPETGSDEQYF
TRBV19,TRBJ1-2,16,CASSPGALGFYYGYTF
TRBV5-4,TRBJ1-1,14,CASSLRGKGRGAFF
TRBV7-3,TRBJ2-3,16,CASSKQGPSGADTQYF
TRBV27,TRBJ2-7,11,CASSSQGEQYF
TRBV4-1,TRBJ1-2,15,CASSQEAPSGGGYTF
TRBV25-1,TRBJ2-3,13,CASSEYSGDTQYF
TRBV4-3,TRBJ2-2,17,CASSQDPGTGYTGELFF
TRBV10-1,TRBJ2-2,14,CASSHPGTSGELFF
TRBV29-1,TRBJ1-1,15,CSVEDGAGGNTEAFF